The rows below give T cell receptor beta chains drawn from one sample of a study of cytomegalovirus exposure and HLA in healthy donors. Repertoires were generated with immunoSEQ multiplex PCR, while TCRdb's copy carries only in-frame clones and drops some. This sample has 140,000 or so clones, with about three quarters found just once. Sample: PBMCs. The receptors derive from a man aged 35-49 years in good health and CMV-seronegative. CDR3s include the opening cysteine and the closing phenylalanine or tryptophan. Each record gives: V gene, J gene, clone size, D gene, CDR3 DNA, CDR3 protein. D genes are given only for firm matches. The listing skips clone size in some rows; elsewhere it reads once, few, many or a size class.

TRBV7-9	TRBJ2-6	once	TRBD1	TGTGCCAGCAGCTCCGGGACAGGGACTTCTGGGGCCAACGTCCTGACTTTC	CASSSGTGTSGANVLTF
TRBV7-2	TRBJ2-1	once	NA	TGTGCCAGCAGCTTAGGTGGGCGTGAGCAGTTCTTC	CASSLGGREQFF
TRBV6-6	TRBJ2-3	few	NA	TGTGCCAGCAGTTACTTAGAAGGGGCAGATACGCAGTATTTT	CASSYLEGADTQYF
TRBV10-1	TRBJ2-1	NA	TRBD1	TGCGCCAGCAGTGAGGGGACAGGGGGCAATGAGCAGTTCTTC	CASSEGTGGNEQFF
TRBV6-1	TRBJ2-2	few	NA	TGTGCCAGCAGTGTTTCAAACACCGGGGAGCTGTTTTTT	CASSVSNTGELFF
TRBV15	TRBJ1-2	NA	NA	TGTGCCACCAGCAGATCTCAGGATTTCGGGGATGGCTACACCTTC	CATSRSQDFGDGYTF
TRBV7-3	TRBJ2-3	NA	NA	TGTGCCAGCAGCTCCTCTGGACTGGGCTCCACAGATACGCAGTATTTT	CASSSSGLGSTDTQYF
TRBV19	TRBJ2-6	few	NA	TGTGCCAGTAGTATTGAGCAGGCAGCAATCTCTGGGGCCAACGTCCTGACTTTC	CASSIEQAAISGANVLTF
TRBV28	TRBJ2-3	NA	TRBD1	TGTGCCAGCACCCCCGGATACAGGGGTACAGATACGCAGTATTTT	CASTPGYRGTDTQYF
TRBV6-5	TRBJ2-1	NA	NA	TGTGCCAGCAGTTTTCTCAGACTAGAAATCTACAATGAGCAGTTCTTC	CASSFLRLEIYNEQFF
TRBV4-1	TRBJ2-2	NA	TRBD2	TGCGCCAGCAGCCAAGAGGTGGGCCTAGCGGGGGCCGCGAACACCGGGGAGCTGTTTTTT	CASSQEVGLAGAANTGELFF
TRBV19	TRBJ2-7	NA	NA	TGTGCCAGTAGTACATCCTATGCCCCTTACGAGCAGTACTTC	CASSTSYAPYEQYF
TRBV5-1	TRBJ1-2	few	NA	TGCGCCAGCAGCTTGTTGGAGTTGGGCTATGGCTACACCTTC	CASSLLELGYGYTF
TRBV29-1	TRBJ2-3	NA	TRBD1	TGCAGCGTTGAAGATCGTACGAGGGGGCCAGATACGCAGTATTTT	CSVEDRTRGPDTQYF
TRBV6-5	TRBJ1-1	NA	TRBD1	TGTGCCAGCAGTATGAGGACAGGGGGGAACACTGAAGCTTTCTTT	CASSMRTGGNTEAFF
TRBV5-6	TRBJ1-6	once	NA	TGTGCCAGCAGGGAGGCAGAGAGCTCCTATAATTCACCCCTCCACTTT	CASREAESSYNSPLHF
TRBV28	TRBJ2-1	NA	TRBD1	TGTGCCAGCAGTGATTCCGGGACAGGGAGCAATGAGCAGTTCTTC	CASSDSGTGSNEQFF
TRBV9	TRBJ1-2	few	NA	TGTGCCAGCAGCGTAGCTTTTGGTCAGGGCTTCAGCGGCTACACCTTC	CASSVAFGQGFSGYTF
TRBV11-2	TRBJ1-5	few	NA	TGTGCCAGCAGCTTAGGTACGGTGGGGGCGCATCAGCCCCAGCATTTT	CASSLGTVGAHQPQHF
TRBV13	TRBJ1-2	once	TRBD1	TGTGCCAGCAGCCCTTGGGGGACAGGGCATAGTAAGGGCTATGGCTACACCTTC	CASSPWGTGHSKGYGYTF
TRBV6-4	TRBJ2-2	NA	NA	TGTGCCAGCAGTGACTTTTTCGGGGGGGAGCTGTTTTTT	CASSDFFGGELFF
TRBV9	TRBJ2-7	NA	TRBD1	TGTGCCAGCAGCGTATCACCCGGGACAGACCTCTACGAGCAGTACTTC	CASSVSPGTDLYEQYF
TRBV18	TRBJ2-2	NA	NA	TGTGCCAGCGACTTGGGCGGGTCCGGGGAGCTGTTTTTT	CASDLGGSGELFF
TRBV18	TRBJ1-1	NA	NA	TGTGCCAGCTCACCACCGGGTGGGGCTAGGATCGTAGCTTTCTTT	CASSPPGGARIVAFF
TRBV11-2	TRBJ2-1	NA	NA	TGTGCCAGCAGCTTAGATCGACAGGACAATGAGCAGTTCTTC	CASSLDRQDNEQFF
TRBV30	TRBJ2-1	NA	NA	TGTGCCTGGACCCCCGGACTTTCCTACAATGAGCAGTTCTTC	CAWTPGLSYNEQFF
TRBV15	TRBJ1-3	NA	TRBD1	TGTGCCACCAGCAGAGCCGGACAGGGTGAAAACACCATATATTTT	CATSRAGQGENTIYF
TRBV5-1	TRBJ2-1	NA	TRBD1	TGCGCCAGCGCGAAAGCAGGGGGCTACGATGAGCAGTTCTTC	CASAKAGGYDEQFF
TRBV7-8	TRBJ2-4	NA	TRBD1	TGTGCCAGCAGCTCCGGACAGGGGGTAGCCAAAAACATTCAGTACTTC	CASSSGQGVAKNIQYF
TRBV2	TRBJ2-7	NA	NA	TGTGCCAGCAGGGTTACGGACAGAAGATACGAGCAGTACTTC	CASRVTDRRYEQYF
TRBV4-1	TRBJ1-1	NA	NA	TGCGCCAGCAGCCAAAGCACAGGGAGTACTGAAGCTTTCTTT	CASSQSTGSTEAFF
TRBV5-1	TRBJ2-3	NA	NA	TGCGCCAGCAGCCCGGAGGCGGGTCGTTCAGTGACAGATACGCAGTATTTT	CASSPEAGRSVTDTQYF
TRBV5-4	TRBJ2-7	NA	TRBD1	TGTGCCAGCAGCTCTCTAACAGGGGGCGCGGGCTACGAGCAGTACTTC	CASSSLTGGAGYEQYF
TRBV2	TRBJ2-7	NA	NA	TGTGCCAGCATGCCCTTTTTTGCGGTGACGAACGAGCAGTACTTC	CASMPFFAVTNEQYF
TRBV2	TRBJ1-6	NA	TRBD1	TGTGCCAGCAGTCCTATGAATCTTCGGACAGGGATGAATTCACCCCTCCACTTT	CASSPMNLRTGMNSPLHF
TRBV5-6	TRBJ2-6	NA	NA	TGTGCCAGCAGCTTGTTAGGCCGATGGAGGTCTGGGGCCAACGTCCTGACTTTC	CASSLLGRWRSGANVLTF
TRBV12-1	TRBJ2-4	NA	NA	TGTGCCAGCAGGGGTAGCGGGAGGGGGGTAGCCAAAAACATTCAGTACTTC	CASRGSGRGVAKNIQYF
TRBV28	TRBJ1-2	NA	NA	TGTGCCAGCAGCCTCGACACGAGCTATGGCTACACCTTC	CASSLDTSYGYTF
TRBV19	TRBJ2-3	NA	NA	TGTGCCAGTAGTGCCACCGGGACACTCGGGACAGATACGCAGTATTTT	CASSATGTLGTDTQYF
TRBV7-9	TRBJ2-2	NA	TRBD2	TGTGCCAGCAGCGCGACTAGCTCGGCGAACACCGGGGAGCTGTTTTTT	CASSATSSANTGELFF
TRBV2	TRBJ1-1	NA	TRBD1	TGTGCCAGTGAGAGTCAACAGGGGTCAAGCACTGAAGCTTTCTTT	CASESQQGSSTEAFF
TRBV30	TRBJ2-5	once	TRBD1	TGTGCCTGGTCCTTGACAGGGGCCAGACAAGAGACCCAGTACTTC	CAWSLTGARQETQYF
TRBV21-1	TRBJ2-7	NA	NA	TGTGCCAGCAGCAATGGGCGGGCTAGCGGGGGGGTCACGCAGTACTTC	CASSNGRASGGVTQYF
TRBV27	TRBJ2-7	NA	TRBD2	TGTGCCAGCAGTACTTCCGCTAGCGGCTACTACGAGCAGTACTTC	CASSTSASGYYEQYF
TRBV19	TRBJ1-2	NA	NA	TGTGCCAGTACCACACCGCAGCAGGGACTTGGCGGCTACACCTTC	CASTTPQQGLGGYTF
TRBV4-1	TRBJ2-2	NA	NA	TGCGCCAGCAGCCAACCATCTCGGGGGTCGAACACCGGGGAGCTGTTTTTT	CASSQPSRGSNTGELFF
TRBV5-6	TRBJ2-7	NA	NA	TGTGCCAGCAGCTCCGGACAGACCTACGAGCAGTACTTC	CASSSGQTYEQYF
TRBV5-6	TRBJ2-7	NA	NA	TGTGCCAGCAGCTTGGTTTCTAGCAGCTCCGAGCAGTACTTC	CASSLVSSSSEQYF
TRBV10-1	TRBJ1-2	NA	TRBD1	TGCGCCAGCAGTGAGTCCCGGACAGGGCGGTATGGCTACACCTTC	CASSESRTGRYGYTF